The 18 T cell receptor beta chains reported below all come from one sample, sequenced in a study of T cell responses to AZD1222 COVID-19 vaccine. The data were produced by immunoSEQ multiplex PCR, yet TCRdb's version contains in-frame clones alone and is incomplete. Of fewer than 150,000 clones listed, roughly 90% are singletons. Sequenced here: peripheral blood, sampled 28 days after the second AZD1222 dose. These receptor sequences come from an adult who received the AZD1222 COVID-19 vaccine.

This chain connects TRBV15 to TRBJ2-3; D may match TRBD1 or TRBD2 (5 bases each). The V gene's germline CDR1 is LNHNV and CDR2 YYDKDF (reference sequence). The V end lost 1 base, the J end lost 6 bases, and 17 bases lay between the germline ends. The length of the CDR3 is 16 residues. CDR3 in amino acids: CATSRVGALHRDTQYF. The CDR3 DNA follows: TGTGCCACCAGCAGAGTCGGGGCACTTCACCGGGATACGCAGTATTTT.

The chain carries TRBV28 and TRBJ1-6; the D gene is possibly TRBD1 (5 bases). CDR3 length: 15 residues. From germline, CDR1 is MDHEN and CDR2 SYDVKM. The V end lost 3 bases, the J end lost 4 bases, and 10 bases lay between the germline ends. Written as DNA, the CDR3 is TGTGCCAGCAGTTTTCGGGCAGGGTATAATTCACCCCTCCACTTT. Translated: CASSFRAGYNSPLHF.

This clone appeared once. The chain carries TRBV20-1 and TRBJ1-6; D ambiguous. The CDR3 has 15 amino acids. CDR1 and CDR2 (germline): DFQATT, SNEGSKA (reference sequence). Between the trimmed V and J ends, which lost 3 bases and 0 bases, there was a span of 9 bases. CDR3 sequence (DNA): TGCAGTGCTAGTGGGCAGAGCTCCTATAATTCACCCCTCCACTTT. Residues: CSASGQSSYNSPLHF.

The CDR3: CASSQGGRETQYF. The CDR3 coding sequence is TGTGCCAGCAGTCAGGGGGGTAGAGAGACCCAGTACTTC. The genes are TRBV28 and TRBJ2-5; D is perhaps TRBD1 (7 bases). The CDR3 runs 13 residues. With 5 bases removed from V and 4 bases from J, the gap between germline ends came to 11 bases. Germline V gene sequence: CDR1 MDHEN, CDR2 SYDVKM.

The V gene is TRBV28, the J gene TRBJ1-5; possible D gene TRBD1, 5 bases. The ends were cut back, 4 bases at V and 3 bases at J, with 10 bases in the middle. Germline lookup yields CDR1 MDHEN and CDR2 SYDVKM. The CDR3 covers 14 residues. This CDR3 reads CASSYLGPNQPQHF. In DNA form, the CDR3 reads TGTGCCAGCAGTTATCTGGGACCCAATCAGCCCCAGCATTTT. Complete variable domain (other parts from reference TRBV28 and TRBJ1-5): DVKVTQSSRYLVKRTGEKVFLECVQDMDHENMFWYRQDPGLGLRLIYFSYDVKMKEKGDIPEGYSVSREKKERFSLILESASTNQTSMYLCASSYLGPNQPQHFGDGTRLSIL.

The chain is built from TRBV5-1 and TRBJ2-3, with D uncertain. V was trimmed by 4 bases and J by 6 bases, leaving 9 bases between them. The CDR3 contains 12 residues. Germline CDR1 SGHRS, CDR2 YFSETQ. CDR3 in DNA: TGCGCCAGCAGCCCTAGTAGGGATACGCAGTATTTT. This codes for CASSPSRDTQYF.

The chain uses TRBV24-1 and TRBJ2-1, with TRBD2 matching 13 bases. Germline V gene lookup returns CDR1 KGHDR and CDR2 SFDVKD. V lost 3 bases, J lost 2 bases, and 3 bases stayed unmatched. This CDR3 has 17 amino acids. The CDR3: CATSDQTSGRAYNEQFF. The CDR3 DNA reads as TGTGCCACCAGTGATCAAACTAGCGGGAGGGCCTACAATGAGCAGTTCTTC.

This clone was counted only a few times. The same CDR3 arises from other DNA sequences in this sample as well. This chain uses TRBV7-8 with TRBJ2-2; D is uncertain. Germline values: CDR1 SGHVS, CDR2 FQNEAQ. Trimming took off 0 bases at V and 1 base at J, with 9 bases between the two ends. This CDR3 spans 16 amino acids. The CDR3 DNA sequence: TGTGCCAGCAGCTTAGCGAGTAGAGGGAACACCGGGGAGCTGTTTTTT. Translation gives CASSLASRGNTGELFF.

This clone appeared a single time. The chain is built from TRBV9 and TRBJ2-3; the match to TRBD2 covers 11 bases. The J segment lost 2 bases and the V segment lost 0 bases, leaving 5 bases of the junction unmatched. The germline gives CDR1 SGDLS, CDR2 YYNGEE. This CDR3 is built from 17 residues. In DNA form, the CDR3 reads TGTGCCAGCAGCGTAGTCCCACTAGCGGGGGACACAGATACGCAGTATTTT. Translating it yields CASSVVPLAGDTDTQYF.

In its sample, this clone was seen once. The V and J genes are TRBV3-1 (or the pseudogene TRBV3-2) and TRBJ2-5; the D call may be TRBD1 or TRBD2 (5 bases each). Trimming took off 1 base at V and 5 bases at J, with 11 bases between the two ends. The CDR3 is 14 residues long. From germline, CDR1 is LGHDT and CDR2 YNNKEL (reference sequence). The CDR3 DNA reads as TGTGCCAGCAGCCAAGGGGGAGCAGGGGAGACCCAGTACTTC. It translates to CASSQGGAGETQYF.

The chain employs TRBV4-3 and TRBJ2-7; D gene unclear. The CDR3 loop spans 15 amino acids. Looked up from germline, CDR1 is LGHNA and CDR2 is YSLEER. The germline V and J ends were trimmed by 0 bases and 3 bases, with 12 bases remaining between them. The CDR3 reads CASSQDRLSFYEQYF. CDR3 nucleotide sequence: TGCGCCAGCAGCCAAGACAGGCTATCCTTCTACGAGCAGTACTTC.

This sequence joins TRBV5-5 and TRBJ1-3; maybe TRBD1 (6 bases). Germline lookup yields CDR1 SGHKS and CDR2 YYEKEE (reference sequence). The V end was cut by 4 bases, the J end by 0 bases, with 14 bases between. The CDR3 extends over 16 amino acids. CDR3 region: CASSPTGASSGNTIYF. For the CDR3, the DNA is TGTGCCAGCAGCCCGACAGGAGCGAGCTCTGGAAACACCATATATTTT.

The J gene is TRBJ2-2, the V gene TRBV6-1; D is ambiguous. This CDR3 has 14 amino acids. Germline CDR1 MNHNS, CDR2 SASEGT. V lost 0 bases to trimming and J lost 1 base, with 3 bases between them. This chain's CDR3 is CASSEARNTGELFF. For the CDR3, the DNA is TGTGCCAGCAGTGAAGCGAGGAACACCGGGGAGCTGTTTTTT.

Here the CDR3 DNA reads TGTGCCAGCAGCCAAGATGGTGGACCCCAAGAGACCCAGTACTTC. It codes for CASSQDGGPQETQYF. The V and J genes are TRBV4-2 and TRBJ2-5; D call uncertain. Germline CDR1 reads LGHNA; CDR2 reads YNFKEQ. CDR3 size: 15 residues. V was trimmed by 0 bases and J by 1 base, leaving 9 bases between them.

CDR3 sequence (DNA): TGTGCCGCCACACCTCGGCAGAACTCTGGGGCCAACGTCCTGACTTTC. This translates into CAATPRQNSGANVLTF. The genes are TRBV6-6 and TRBJ2-6; D unresolved. Trimming stripped 11 bases from V and 0 bases from J, with 17 bases between. Germline values: CDR1 MNHNY, CDR2 SVGAGI (reference sequence). The CDR3 is 16 residues long.

J is TRBJ1-6 and V is TRBV7-9; unclear D gene. The V gene's germline CDR1 is SEHNR and CDR2 FQNEAQ (reference sequence). Trimming removed 0 bases from V and 11 bases from J, with 11 bases in between. The length of the CDR3 is 14 residues. The CDR3 protein is CASSLATTGTPLHF. The CDR3 DNA follows: TGTGCCAGCAGCTTAGCGACTACGGGGACACCCCTCCACTTT.

The chain is built from TRBV3-1 (or the pseudogene TRBV3-2) and TRBJ1-2; tentative D call: TRBD1 (6 bases). Trimming pared 9 bases from V and 8 bases from J, leaving 28 bases between. CDR1 and CDR2 from the germline V gene are LGHDT and YNNKEL (reference sequence). CDR3 length equals 16 residues. The CDR3 DNA reads TGTGCCAGTGGAGGACAGCTTTCCGAGACTGGGAGCGGCTACACCTTC. It specifies CASGGQLSETGSGYTF.

The rearrangement uses TRBV5-1 and TRBJ1-3; 9 nucleotides align to TRBD1. The CDR3 consists of 16 residues. In germline, CDR1 is SGHRS, CDR2 YFSETQ. With V trimmed by 1 base and J by 4 bases, 6 bases remained unmatched. The CDR3 DNA follows: TGCGCCAGCAGCTTGCGGACAGGGGCGCACGGAAACACCATATATTTT. It codes for CASSLRTGAHGNTIYF.